This is a list of T cell receptor beta chains from one sample in a study of blood T cell repertoires in COVID-19. Sequencing was performed with immunoSEQ multiplex PCR; in TCRdb, only in-frame clones are kept and a portion is missing. The sample records around 150,000 clones, about 80% being singletons. Sequencing was done on a sample of peripheral blood. The receptors come from a woman older than 75 with acute or convalescent COVID-19. The CDR3 runs from the conserved cysteine through the conserved F or W. A D gene is named only where the DNA matches it firmly. Not all rows give a size; the values are once, few, many and, for expanded clones, a class.

D gene: NA; V gene: TRBV27; J gene: TRBJ1-5; clone size: NA; CDR3 DNA: TGTGCCAGCAGATCGGACAGCTTCAATCAGCCCCAGCATTTT; CDR3 protein: CASRSDSFNQPQHF
D gene: NA; V gene: TRBV3-1/TRBV3-2; J gene: TRBJ1-2; clone size: NA; CDR3 DNA: TGTGCCAGCAGCCCTTTCGAACAGGGTGGCTACACCTTC; CDR3 protein: CASSPFEQGGYTF
D gene: NA; V gene: TRBV10-3; J gene: TRBJ1-5; clone size: NA; CDR3 DNA: TGTGCCACCACCAGGGATAGCAATCAGCCCCAGCATTTT; CDR3 protein: CATTRDSNQPQHF
D gene: TRBD1; V gene: TRBV19; J gene: TRBJ2-3; clone size: few; CDR3 DNA: TGTGCCAGTAGTTTCTGGGACAGTCAAGATACGCAGTATTTT; CDR3 protein: CASSFWDSQDTQYF
D gene: TRBD1; V gene: TRBV5-6; J gene: TRBJ2-7; clone size: NA; CDR3 DNA: TGTGCCAGCAGCTTGGCCGGGACAGGGATCTACGAGCAGTACTTC; CDR3 protein: CASSLAGTGIYEQYF
D gene: NA; V gene: TRBV9; J gene: TRBJ1-2; clone size: NA; CDR3 DNA: TGTGCCAGCAGCGCTTTTCACGGCGGAGACTATGGCTACACCTTC; CDR3 protein: CASSAFHGGDYGYTF
D gene: TRBD2; V gene: TRBV18; J gene: TRBJ2-2; clone size: NA; CDR3 DNA: TGTGCCAGCTCACTCCTGATGACTAGCGGGGGCTCCCAAGCCGGGGAGCTGTTTTTT; CDR3 protein: CASSLLMTSGGSQAGELFF
D gene: NA; V gene: TRBV10-3; J gene: TRBJ1-1; clone size: NA; CDR3 DNA: TGTGCCATCAGTGAGTCTAGGGGCAGACAGTCCACTGAAGCTTTCTTT; CDR3 protein: CAISESRGRQSTEAFF
D gene: TRBD1; V gene: TRBV30; J gene: TRBJ2-6; clone size: NA; CDR3 DNA: TGTGCCTGGAGGAGGGGACAGGGGGGAACTGGGGCCAACGTCCTGACTTTC; CDR3 protein: CAWRRGQGGTGANVLTF
D gene: TRBD2; V gene: TRBV29-1; J gene: TRBJ2-1; clone size: NA; CDR3 DNA: TGCAGCGGGAAAGGAAGTCGGACTAGCGGGAGGACTGAGCAGTTCTTC; CDR3 protein: CSGKGSRTSGRTEQFF
D gene: TRBD2; V gene: TRBV7-6; J gene: TRBJ2-7; clone size: NA; CDR3 DNA: TGTGCCAGCAGCTCCCAAAGCGGGAGTTACGAGCAGTACTTC; CDR3 protein: CASSSQSGSYEQYF
D gene: TRBD1; V gene: TRBV28; J gene: TRBJ2-3; clone size: once; CDR3 DNA: TGTGCCAGCAGGGACAGGGGAGCTCCAGATACGCAGTATTTT; CDR3 protein: CASRDRGAPDTQYF
D gene: TRBD1; V gene: TRBV3-1/TRBV3-2; J gene: TRBJ1-2; clone size: NA; CDR3 DNA: TGTGCCACCAAACTACAGGGGGCAAACTATGGCTACACCTTC; CDR3 protein: CATKLQGANYGYTF
D gene: TRBD1; V gene: TRBV3-1/TRBV3-2; J gene: TRBJ1-5; clone size: NA; CDR3 DNA: TGTGCCAGCAGCGGGACAGGAAATCAGCCCCAGCATTTT; CDR3 protein: CASSGTGNQPQHF
D gene: NA; V gene: TRBV15; J gene: TRBJ2-1; clone size: NA; CDR3 DNA: TGTGCCACCAGCAGAGGAATAGAGGCGGGTTACAATGAGCAGTTCTTC; CDR3 protein: CATSRGIEAGYNEQFF
D gene: TRBD1; V gene: TRBV5-1; J gene: TRBJ2-7; clone size: NA; CDR3 DNA: TGCGCCAGCCGCCTGGACAGGCGTTATGAGCAGTACTTC; CDR3 protein: CASRLDRRYEQYF
D gene: TRBD1; V gene: TRBV5-1; J gene: TRBJ1-1; clone size: NA; CDR3 DNA: TGCGCCAGCAGCTTGAAGGGACAGGGGGGAGCTGAAGCTTTCTTT; CDR3 protein: CASSLKGQGGAEAFF
D gene: NA; V gene: TRBV2; J gene: TRBJ1-2; clone size: NA; CDR3 DNA: TGTGCCAGCAGTCTAGAAGGGGTTTATGGCTACACCTTC; CDR3 protein: CASSLEGVYGYTF
D gene: NA; V gene: TRBV19; J gene: TRBJ1-4; clone size: NA; CDR3 DNA: TGTGCCAGTAGTATAGGAGGGACACTTAATGAAAAACTGTTTTTT; CDR3 protein: CASSIGGTLNEKLFF
D gene: TRBD1; V gene: TRBV13; J gene: TRBJ1-1; clone size: once; CDR3 DNA: TGTGCCAGCAGCTTAGGACAGGGGGTCACTGAAGCTTTCTTT; CDR3 protein: CASSLGQGVTEAFF
D gene: TRBD2; V gene: TRBV6-5; J gene: TRBJ2-7; clone size: NA; CDR3 DNA: TGTGCCCTTAGACGAGAGCGGGGGGAGACCTACGAGCAGTACTTC; CDR3 protein: CALRRERGETYEQYF
D gene: TRBD2; V gene: TRBV28; J gene: TRBJ2-3; clone size: NA; CDR3 DNA: TGTGCCAGCAGTCGAAGACTAGCGGGGACAGATACGCAGTATTTT; CDR3 protein: CASSRRLAGTDTQYF
D gene: NA; V gene: TRBV5-6; J gene: TRBJ1-2; clone size: NA; CDR3 DNA: TGTGCCAGCAGCTTTGATTTAGGGGAAGGAAATGGCTACACCTTC; CDR3 protein: CASSFDLGEGNGYTF
D gene: TRBD2; V gene: TRBV18; J gene: TRBJ2-3; clone size: NA; CDR3 DNA: TGTGCCAGCTCACCACTACCCGCTAGCGGGAGGGTCACTAGCACAGATACGCAGTATTTT; CDR3 protein: CASSPLPASGRVTSTDTQYF
D gene: TRBD2; V gene: TRBV7-2; J gene: TRBJ2-7; clone size: NA; CDR3 DNA: TGTGCCAGCAGCTTAGAATACCGGGAGGGAGAGCAGTACTTC; CDR3 protein: CASSLEYREGEQYF
D gene: TRBD2; V gene: TRBV5-1; J gene: TRBJ2-3; clone size: NA; CDR3 DNA: TGCGCCAGCAGTTTCCGATCTAGCGGAACCCTGACAGATACGCAGTATTTT; CDR3 protein: CASSFRSSGTLTDTQYF
D gene: NA; V gene: TRBV5-3; J gene: TRBJ1-3; clone size: NA; CDR3 DNA: TGTCCCCTCGGCCGGGTGGAAAACACCATATATTTT; CDR3 protein: CPLGRVENTIYF
D gene: TRBD1; V gene: TRBV19; J gene: TRBJ2-5; clone size: NA; CDR3 DNA: TGTGCCAGTAGTACTACCGGGACAGGGACACGAGAGACCCAGTACTTC; CDR3 protein: CASSTTGTGTRETQYF
D gene: TRBD2; V gene: TRBV7-9; J gene: TRBJ2-7; clone size: NA; CDR3 DNA: TGTGCCAGCAGCCCGGGGCTAGCGGGAGCTATCGAGCAGTACTTC; CDR3 protein: CASSPGLAGAIEQYF
D gene: NA; V gene: TRBV7-2; J gene: TRBJ2-1; clone size: NA; CDR3 DNA: TGTGCCAGCAGCATAGGGGGGGGTGAGCAGTTCTTC; CDR3 protein: CASSIGGGEQFF
D gene: NA; V gene: TRBV29-1; J gene: TRBJ1-2; clone size: few; CDR3 DNA: TGCAGCGTTGAAGATCTATTCCAGATTTCGGGGGGCTACACCTTC; CDR3 protein: CSVEDLFQISGGYTF
D gene: NA; V gene: TRBV7-3; J gene: TRBJ2-2; clone size: NA; CDR3 DNA: TGTGCCAGCAGCCCCACGGACACCGGGGAGCTGTTTTTT; CDR3 protein: CASSPTDTGELFF
D gene: TRBD2; V gene: TRBV7-3; J gene: TRBJ2-5; clone size: NA; CDR3 DNA: TGTGCCAGCAGCCCCAACGAACCGGGACTAGCGGGGGGTGGAGAGACCCAGTACTTC; CDR3 protein: CASSPNEPGLAGGGETQYF
D gene: TRBD1; V gene: TRBV4-2; J gene: TRBJ1-6; clone size: once; CDR3 DNA: TGTGCCAGCAGCCCTTCACAGGGGGCGGTTTCACCCCTCCACTTT; CDR3 protein: CASSPSQGAVSPLHF
D gene: TRBD1; V gene: TRBV4-3; J gene: TRBJ1-2; clone size: NA; CDR3 DNA: TGCGCCAGCAGCCAATACAGGGGCCAGGGGGGCTACACCTTC; CDR3 protein: CASSQYRGQGGYTF
D gene: NA; V gene: TRBV28; J gene: TRBJ1-6; clone size: NA; CDR3 DNA: TGTGCCAGCAGTTTTATGGACGTTTCGGGGGACGGATCACCCCTCCACTTT; CDR3 protein: CASSFMDVSGDGSPLHF
D gene: TRBD2; V gene: TRBV11-2; J gene: TRBJ2-3; clone size: NA; CDR3 DNA: TGTGCCAGCAGGCACGGACTAGCATCAGATACGCAGTATTTT; CDR3 protein: CASRHGLASDTQYF
D gene: NA; V gene: TRBV6-6; J gene: TRBJ1-3; clone size: NA; CDR3 DNA: TGTGCCAGCAGTCAACGCAGGGGATTCTCTGGAAACACCATATATTTT; CDR3 protein: CASSQRRGFSGNTIYF
D gene: TRBD2; V gene: TRBV6-1; J gene: TRBJ2-1; clone size: NA; CDR3 DNA: TGTGCCAGCAGTGAAGGGAGCGGGAGAGGGTACAATGAGCAGTTCTTC; CDR3 protein: CASSEGSGRGYNEQFF
D gene: NA; V gene: TRBV6-5; J gene: TRBJ1-1; clone size: NA; CDR3 DNA: TGTGCCAGCAGTCTAAGACAGATGAACACTGAAGCTTTCTTT; CDR3 protein: CASSLRQMNTEAFF
D gene: TRBD1; V gene: TRBV5-1; J gene: TRBJ2-5; clone size: NA; CDR3 DNA: TGCGCCAGCAGCCCTGGACAGGTAGAGACCCAGTACTTC; CDR3 protein: CASSPGQVETQYF
D gene: TRBD2; V gene: TRBV7-2; J gene: TRBJ2-7; clone size: NA; CDR3 DNA: TGTGCCAGCAGCCCGACTAGCGGGAGGGCCTACGAGCAGTACTTC; CDR3 protein: CASSPTSGRAYEQYF
D gene: NA; V gene: TRBV5-1; J gene: TRBJ2-7; clone size: NA; CDR3 DNA: TGCGCCAGCAGCAATACGCAGGGGTACGAGCAGTACTTC; CDR3 protein: CASSNTQGYEQYF
D gene: NA; V gene: TRBV7-2; J gene: TRBJ2-2; clone size: NA; CDR3 DNA: TGTGCCAGCAGCTTATTCAGGGGGGAGCTGTTTTTT; CDR3 protein: CASSLFRGELFF
D gene: NA; V gene: TRBV4-3; J gene: TRBJ2-1; clone size: NA; CDR3 DNA: TGCGCCAGCAGCCAAGATCTTCCAGTCGCTTACAATGAGCAGTTCTTC; CDR3 protein: CASSQDLPVAYNEQFF
D gene: NA; V gene: TRBV7-9; J gene: TRBJ1-2; clone size: NA; CDR3 DNA: TGTGCCAGCAGCAACGCTTTGAGGTACACCTTC; CDR3 protein: CASSNALRYTF
D gene: NA; V gene: TRBV6-5; J gene: TRBJ2-7; clone size: NA; CDR3 DNA: TGTGCCAGCAGTTACGGCGGGACGGTCTCCTACGAGCAGTACTTC; CDR3 protein: CASSYGGTVSYEQYF
D gene: TRBD1; V gene: TRBV6-4; J gene: TRBJ1-2; clone size: NA; CDR3 DNA: TGTGCCAGCAGACTGGAGACAGGGTCTAACTATGGCTACACCTTC; CDR3 protein: CASRLETGSNYGYTF
D gene: NA; V gene: TRBV1; J gene: TRBJ2-7; clone size: NA; CDR3 DNA: TGCACCAGCAGCCCCTTACCAACTAGCGGGAGGGTATACGAGCAGTACTTC; CDR3 protein: CTSSPLPTSGRVYEQYF
D gene: NA; V gene: TRBV19; J gene: TRBJ2-7; clone size: NA; CDR3 DNA: TGTGCCAGTAGTGAATGGACAGCCTCCTACGAGCAGTACTTC; CDR3 protein: CASSEWTASYEQYF
D gene: TRBD2; V gene: TRBV5-6; J gene: TRBJ2-7; clone size: NA; CDR3 DNA: TGTGCCAGCAGCTTGGTTGCGGGGGGTACCTACGAGCAGTACTTC; CDR3 protein: CASSLVAGGTYEQYF
D gene: TRBD2; V gene: TRBV28; J gene: TRBJ2-7; clone size: NA; CDR3 DNA: TGTGCCAGCAGTCTTAACCGGGAGGGCTCCTACGAGCAGTACTTC; CDR3 protein: CASSLNREGSYEQYF
D gene: NA; V gene: TRBV19; J gene: TRBJ2-5; clone size: NA; CDR3 DNA: TGTGCCAGTAGTCCGACAGTCCAAGAGGCCCAGTACTTC; CDR3 protein: CASSPTVQEAQYF
D gene: TRBD2; V gene: TRBV11-2; J gene: TRBJ2-1; clone size: NA; CDR3 DNA: TGTGCCAGCAGCTTAGGAGGGGCCCGACTAGCGGGGTTCAATGAGCAGTTCTTC; CDR3 protein: CASSLGGARLAGFNEQFF
D gene: TRBD1; V gene: TRBV7-2; J gene: TRBJ1-2; clone size: NA; CDR3 DNA: TGTGCCAGCAGCCCAAGACAGGGGGCGAATGGCTACACCTTC; CDR3 protein: CASSPRQGANGYTF
D gene: NA; V gene: TRBV6-5; J gene: TRBJ1-1; clone size: once; CDR3 DNA: TGTGCCAGCAGTTACTCTCGGGACACTGAAGCTTTCTTT; CDR3 protein: CASSYSRDTEAFF
D gene: NA; V gene: TRBV4-1; J gene: TRBJ2-1; clone size: NA; CDR3 DNA: TGCGCCAGCAGCCACGTTGGGCATGAGCAGTTCTTC; CDR3 protein: CASSHVGHEQFF
D gene: NA; V gene: TRBV5-1; J gene: TRBJ1-1; clone size: NA; CDR3 DNA: TGCGCCAGCAGCCCCGCGGGGGGAGGGGCCACTGAAGCTTTCTTT; CDR3 protein: CASSPAGGGATEAFF
D gene: NA; V gene: TRBV2; J gene: TRBJ1-4; clone size: NA; CDR3 DNA: TGTGCCAGCAGGAGGGGGTACGAAAAACTGTTTTTT; CDR3 protein: CASRRGYEKLFF
D gene: TRBD1; V gene: TRBV18; J gene: TRBJ1-3; clone size: NA; CDR3 DNA: TGTGCCAGCTCACCACTTTTAAGACAGGGGATTGACGTCCGCACTGGAAACACCATATATTTT; CDR3 protein: CASSPLLRQGIDVRTGNTIYF